This T cell receptor beta chain was obtained from a study of T cell responses to AZD1222 COVID-19 vaccine. Sequencing used immunoSEQ multiplex PCR; TCRdb keeps in-frame clones, though not all of them. Of more than 50,000 clones listed, about 89% are singletons. Concerning this clone itself: Its antigen is unknown.

Overall study results and limits: Reportedly, close to half of spike-specific TCRs are directed against unmutated variant regions. Baseline testing showed seropositivity in only a handful of AZD1222 recipients. Clonal diversity was possibly underestimated; the donors were predominantly white British and more often female.

From germline, CDR1 is SGHRS and CDR2 YFSETQ. Trimming cost V 1 base and J 0 bases, with 1 base left between them. CDR3 size: 12 residues. V usage is TRBV5-1 and J usage is TRBJ1-2; D gene uncertain. This TCR was recovered from an adult in good health. The specimen comprised peripheral blood, sampled on day 0 of AZD1222 vaccination. CDR3 DNA sequence: TGCGCCAGCAGCTTGCCTAACTATGGCTACACCTTC. Protein: CASSLPNYGYTF.